The 32 T cell receptor beta chains reported below all come from one sample, sequenced in a study of cytomegalovirus exposure and HLA in healthy donors. Clones were sequenced by immunoSEQ multiplex PCR, and TCRdb holds only the in-frame ones, with some missing. The table has some 110,000 clones, about 88% seen once. The sequenced material came from PBMCs. The receptors derive from a woman aged 18 to 35 in good health and CMV-seropositive.

This sequence joins TRBV28 and TRBJ2-7; 11 nucleotides match TRBD1. The CDR3 loop spans 17 amino acids. Unmatched junction bases numbered 8, after V lost 3 bases and J lost 1 base. Germline CDR1 MDHEN, CDR2 SYDVKM. DNA for the CDR3: TGTGCCAGCAGTTTTGCCCGGGACAGGGGGGATTCCTACGAGCAGTACTTC. This encodes CASSFARDRGDSYEQYF.

The chain joins TRBV18 to TRBJ2-7; TRBD2 matches at 7 bases. The CDR3 has 13 amino acids. After removal of 1 base from V and 5 bases from J, the junction contained 2 bases not matched to a gene. Germline CDR1 and CDR2: KGHSH and LQKENI. The CDR3 sequence is CASSPLRGDEQYV. The CDR3 bases are TGTGCCAGCTCACCACTTCGGGGGGACGAGCAGTACGTC.

The chain combines TRBV27 with TRBJ1-2, with 8 bases identical to TRBD1. Germline V gene sequence: CDR1 MNHEY, CDR2 SMNVEV (reference sequence). J was trimmed by 3 bases and V by 2 bases; bases with no gene match: 2. CDR3 size: 14 residues. CDR3 sequence reads: CASSLVGQDYGYTF. The CDR3 bases are TGTGCCAGCAGTTTAGTGGGACAGGACTATGGCTACACCTTC.

This chain links TRBV5-8 with TRBJ1-1; 7 nucleotides line up with TRBD1. With V trimmed by 1 base and J by 0 bases, 12 bases remained unmatched. CDR1 SGHTS and CDR2 YDEGEE come from the germline V gene. CDR3 size: 18 residues. This CDR3 reads CASSLRARGDFMNTEAFF. The CDR3 region has the DNA TGTGCCAGCAGCTTGAGGGCCAGGGGGGACTTTATGAACACTGAAGCTTTCTTT.

This chain links TRBV6-1 with TRBJ2-6; TRBD1 is a possible D gene (5 bases). V shed 2 bases and J shed 0 bases, with 11 bases lying between them. The CDR3 is made up of 17 amino acids. Germline CDR1 MNHNS, CDR2 SASEGT. The CDR3 region has the DNA TGTGCCAGCAGTGAATATGGGGCACACTCTGGGGCCAACGTCCTGACTTTC. Translation: CASSEYGAHSGANVLTF.

In its sample, this clone was seen a few times. The chain uses TRBV6-1 and TRBJ1-1; D not certain. Trimming left V 8 bases short and J 0 bases short, with 10 bases between. The CDR3 is 13 amino acids. In germline, CDR1 is MNHNS, CDR2 SASEGT. The DNA of the CDR3 is TGTGCCAGCGGTACGAACTTGAACACTGAAGCTTTCTTT. It is translated as CASGTNLNTEAFF.

The rearrangement links TRBV2 to TRBJ2-7; 8 bases align to TRBD1. Germline CDR1 is SNHLY and CDR2 is FYNNEI. V was clipped by 3 bases and J by 2 bases; unmatched bases: 6. The CDR3 loop spans 15 amino acids. CDR3 amino acids: CASSEDRALPYEQYF. The DNA for the CDR3 is TGTGCCAGCAGTGAGGACAGGGCCCTTCCCTACGAGCAGTACTTC. The variable domain in full, with the rest retrieved from reference TRBV2 and TRBJ2-7, is EPEVTQTPSHQVTQMGQEVILRCVPISNHLYFYWYRQILGQKVEFLVSFYNNEISEKSEIFDDQFSVERPDGSNFTLKIRSTKLEDSAMYFCASSEDRALPYEQYFGPGTRLTVT.

The V and J genes are TRBV4-1 and TRBJ2-1; TRBD1 matches at 8 bases. V lost 3 bases and J lost 4; bases outside the gene matches: 8. This CDR3 spans 16 amino acids. The germline gives CDR1 MGHRA, CDR2 YSYEKL. CDR3 sequence (DNA): TGCGCCAGCAGCCAGGGACCGGGACAGGTTTACAATGAGCAGTTCTTC. It translates to CASSQGPGQVYNEQFF.

J is TRBJ2-7 and V is TRBV7-9, with 9 bases matching TRBD1. V lost 5 bases to trimming and J lost 2 bases; unmatched junction nucleotides: 4. Germline-derived CDR1 and CDR2 are SEHNR and FQNEAQ (reference sequence). The CDR3 covers 14 residues. CDR3 DNA: TGTGCCAGCAGCCCGGGACAGGGAACCTACGAGCAGTACTTC. This encodes CASSPGQGTYEQYF.

The chain joins TRBV7-9 to TRBJ2-7; D might be TRBD2 (5 bases). In germline, CDR1 is SEHNR, CDR2 FQNEAQ (reference sequence). Trimming removed 5 bases at V and 2 bases at J, with 7 bases between. This CDR3 spans 12 amino acids. The CDR3 coding sequence is TGTGCCAGCAGCGAGACTACCTACGAGCAGTACTTC. Protein product: CASSETTYEQYF.

The chain combines TRBV11-2 with TRBJ2-5; tentatively, D is TRBD2 (7 bases). The CDR3 has 13 residues. In germline, CDR1 is SGHAT, CDR2 FQNNGV. V lost 6 bases and J 4 bases, leaving 12 bases between the germline ends. DNA of the CDR3: TGTGCCAGCAGTCTGGGGGGGCGAGAGACCCAGTACTTC. Translating gives CASSLGGRETQYF. Full variable domain (missing parts from reference TRBV11-2 and TRBJ2-5): EAGVAQSPRYKIIEKRQSVAFWCNPISGHATLYWYQQILGQGPKLLIQFQNNGVVDDSQLPKDRFSAERLKGVDSTLKIQPAKLEDSAVYLCASSLGGRETQYFGPGTRLLVL.

The chain uses TRBV6-1 and TRBJ1-2; D is unclear. The germline CDR1 and CDR2 sequences are MNHNS and SASEGT. Trimming stripped 5 bases from V and 3 bases from J, with 7 bases between. The CDR3 is made up of 12 amino acids. The CDR3 protein is CASSITDYGYTF. CDR3 DNA: TGTGCCAGCAGTATAACTGACTATGGCTACACCTTC.

This chain joins TRBV9 and TRBJ2-3; TRBD2 agrees at 9 bases. The CDR3 is 16 residues long. Trimming took 0 bases from V and 4 from J; bases not matched to a gene: 6. Germline-derived CDR1 and CDR2 are SGDLS and YYNGEE. The CDR3 DNA reads as TGTGCCAGCAGCGTAGGTCGCGGGGGGGGGTCAGATACGCAGTATTTT. Its translation is CASSVGRGGGSDTQYF.

The chain combines TRBV5-1 with TRBJ1-2; D remains ambiguous. CDR3 length: 13 residues. Trimming left V 0 bases short and J 2 bases short, with 5 bases between. Germline CDR1 is SGHRS and CDR2 is YFSETQ. CDR3 sequence: CASSLDQNYGYTF. Written as DNA, the CDR3 is TGCGCCAGCAGCTTGGATCAGAACTATGGCTACACCTTC.

V usage is TRBV27 and J usage is TRBJ2-7; 7 bases line up with TRBD1. Per the germline V gene, CDR1 is MNHEY and CDR2 is SMNVEV (reference sequence). This CDR3 comprises 12 residues. V trimming: 6 bases; J trimming: 6 bases; junction bases outside the gene matches: 5. CDR3 protein: CASSLNRGEQYF. In DNA form, the CDR3 reads TGTGCCAGCAGCCTCAACAGGGGCGAGCAGTACTTC.

The V gene is TRBV28, the J gene TRBJ1-5; D uncertain. The CDR3 extends over 12 amino acids. V dropped 6 bases and J dropped 6 bases, with 9 bases sitting between them. CDR1 and CDR2 (germline): MDHEN, SYDVKM. DNA of the CDR3: TGTGCCAGCAGCACCCCCGGTCAGCCCCAGCATTTT. Translated, it gives CASSTPGQPQHF.

This chain uses TRBV28 with TRBJ1-1; D gene unclear. The CDR3 spans 16 residues. Per the germline V gene, CDR1 is MDHEN and CDR2 is SYDVKM. Trimming removed 6 bases at V and 3 bases at J, with 20 bases between. This chain's CDR3 is CASRTPGTAAYTEAFF. CDR3 DNA sequence: TGTGCCAGCAGAACCCCCGGTACCGCCGCTTACACTGAAGCTTTCTTT. The full variable domain, its missing parts supplied by reference TRBV28 and TRBJ1-1, is DVKVTQSSRYLVKRTGEKVFLECVQDMDHENMFWYRQDPGLGLRLIYFSYDVKMKEKGDIPEGYSVSREKKERFSLILESASTNQTSMYLCASRTPGTAAYTEAFFGQGTRLTVV.

The chain couples TRBV10-2 to TRBJ2-7; the match to TRBD1 covers 10 bases. The CDR3 contains 14 residues. The V gene's germline CDR1 is WSHSY and CDR2 SAAADI. V lost 6 bases to trimming and J lost 4 bases; unmatched junction nucleotides: 6. DNA for the CDR3: TGCGCCAGCAGGAACCGGGACAGGGGTTACGAGCAGTACTTC. This translates into CASRNRDRGYEQYF.

The V and J genes are TRBV7-9 and TRBJ2-7; 7 bases fit TRBD1. The CDR3 is made up of 19 amino acids. Unmatched junction bases numbered 21, after V lost 5 bases and J lost 2 bases. Germline V CDR1 and CDR2: SEHNR, FQNEAQ (reference sequence). The CDR3 loop is CASSHGRQGPLNFPYEQYV. CDR3 bases: TGTGCCAGCAGCCACGGTCGACAGGGACCCTTAAATTTCCCCTACGAGCAGTACGTC.

This chain links TRBV2 with TRBJ2-2, with 10 bases that match TRBD2. The germline V gene encodes CDR1 SNHLY and CDR2 FYNNEI. CDR3 length: 15 amino acids. Germline trimming cut 5 bases from V and 4 bases from J; bases unmatched to any gene: 4. CDR3 in DNA: TGTGCCAGCAGTAGCGGGGGGGTTTTCACCGGGGAGCTGTTTTTT. This translates into CASSSGGVFTGELFF.

The chain has TRBV6-5 and TRBJ1-2, with D unclear. Trimming removed 0 bases from V and 7 bases from J, with 12 bases in between. This CDR3 contains 14 residues. The germline V gene has CDR1 MNHEY and CDR2 SVGAGI. The chain's CDR3 is CASSYSSRRGGYTF. Written as DNA, the CDR3 is TGTGCCAGCAGTTACTCATCCCGCCGGGGTGGCTACACCTTC.

The J gene is TRBJ2-1, the V gene TRBV5-1; 7 bases map to TRBD1. CDR1 SGHRS and CDR2 YFSETQ come from the germline V gene. The CDR3 sequence is 15 residues long. The trim removed 4 bases at V and 6 bases at J, leaving 10 bases unmatched. CDR3 DNA sequence: TGCGCCAGCAGCCTACAGGGGACGGTAGGCAATGAGCAGTTCTTC. Translation: CASSLQGTVGNEQFF.

J is TRBJ1-2 and V is TRBV6-1, with D hard to call. V was shortened by 2 bases and J by 5 bases, with 15 bases between the two germline ends. This CDR3 is 15 amino acids long. CDR1 is MNHNS, CDR2 SASEGT, per germline. The CDR3 is CASSETEVPSYGYTF. CDR3 in DNA: TGTGCCAGCAGTGAAACGGAGGTCCCATCATATGGCTACACCTTC.

This chain links TRBV5-6 with TRBJ2-7; TRBD2 is a possible D gene (6 bases). Trimming pared 4 bases from V and 12 bases from J, leaving 17 bases between. CDR3 length: 12 residues. Per germline, CDR1 SGHDT and CDR2 YYEEEE. The CDR3 protein is CASSLSGATAYV. The CDR3 coding sequence is TGTGCCAGCAGCCTATCGGGAGCGACGGCGTACGTC.

The chain has TRBV6-1 and TRBJ1-2; unclear D gene. The CDR3 is 13 residues long. Germline CDR1 is MNHNS and CDR2 is SASEGT. V was pared by 1 base and J by 8 bases, with 11 bases between. CDR3: CASSEVEPRGYTF. The CDR3 DNA reads TGTGCCAGCAGTGAAGTTGAGCCGCGAGGCTACACCTTC.

This clone was detected a few times. The chain employs TRBV6-6 and TRBJ2-7; 8 bases map to TRBD2. V lost 6 bases to trimming and J lost 0 bases; unmatched junction nucleotides: 10. Germline CDR1 is MNHNY and CDR2 is SVGAGI (reference sequence). The CDR3 is 16 amino acids. CDR3 bases: TGTGCCAGCAGCCGGGGGGGCCTACAGAGCTCCTACGAGCAGTACGTC. This gives the protein CASSRGGLQSSYEQYV.

V is TRBV11-2 and J is TRBJ2-2; D call uncertain. The germline V and J ends were trimmed by 5 bases and 4 bases, with 5 bases remaining between them. The CDR3 runs 12 residues. The germline gives CDR1 SGHAT, CDR2 FQNNGV. The CDR3 nucleotides read TGTGCCAGCAGCCGGTTCACCGGGGAGCTGTTTTTT. Its protein is CASSRFTGELFF.

The rearrangement links TRBV7-9 to TRBJ1-2, with 7 bases matching TRBD1. The CDR3 runs 15 residues. Germline loops: CDR1 SEHNR, CDR2 FQNEAQ (reference sequence). Trimming at V came to 5 bases and at J to 0 bases, leaving 6 bases not matched to a gene. CDR3 amino acids: CASSQDREANYGYTF. The CDR3 coding sequence is TGTGCCAGCAGCCAAGACAGGGAAGCTAACTATGGCTACACCTTC.

The chain employs TRBV28 and TRBJ2-2; perhaps TRBD2 as D (5 bases). Germline V gives CDR1 MDHEN, CDR2 SYDVKM. The CDR3 consists of 13 residues. V shed 3 bases and J shed 6 bases, with 8 bases lying between them. CDR3 loop: CASSFGGSGELFF. CDR3 nucleotides: TGTGCCAGCAGTTTTGGAGGATCCGGGGAGCTGTTTTTT.

In its sample, this clone was seen a few times. CDR3 loop: CASRRQGADEQYF. CDR3 coding DNA: TGTGCCAGCAGGCGACAGGGGGCCGACGAGCAGTACTTC. J is TRBJ2-7 and V is TRBV2; TRBD1 matches 10 bases. Trimming took 6 bases from V and 5 from J; bases not matched to a gene: 4. Germline CDR1 SNHLY, CDR2 FYNNEI. This CDR3 contains 13 residues.

The genes are TRBV2 and TRBJ2-1; 9 nucleotides line up with TRBD2. This CDR3 spans 15 amino acids. The ends lost 6 bases at V and 3 bases at J; junction bases unmatched: 6. Germline lookup yields CDR1 SNHLY and CDR2 FYNNEI. The CDR3 DNA is TGTGCCAGCAGCGATGGACTAGCGAGCTACAATGAGCAGTTCTTC. Protein: CASSDGLASYNEQFF.

The chain has TRBV9 and TRBJ2-3; 8 bases fit TRBD2. Trimming cost V 4 bases and J 6 bases; bases outside gene matches: 10. The CDR3 runs to 15 residues. Germline V gene sequence: CDR1 SGDLS, CDR2 YYNGEE. The CDR3 DNA reads TGTGCCAGCAGCACCAGCGGACTAGCAAGCGATACGCAGTATTTT. Residues: CASSTSGLASDTQYF.